The clone carrying this T cell receptor beta chain was observed at least ten times. In germline, CDR1 is DFQATT, CDR2 SNEGSKA (reference sequence). Trimming cost V 5 bases and J 4 bases, with 14 bases left between them. The CDR3 extends over 13 amino acids. These data originate in a study of patients with pleural tuberculosis. Via MiXCR, TCRdb re-called the reads, giving one row per CDR3 protein. The table has about 50,000 distinct CDR3 sequences, less than 8% seen once. The receptor comes from a human donor with pleural tuberculosis. The chain couples TRBV20-1 to TRBJ1-2, with a tentative D call TRBD1 (6 bases). CDR3 in DNA: TGCAGTGCTCAAGTCCCGGACAGCTATGGCTACACCTTC. Translation gives CSAQVPDSYGYTF.